The 18 T cell receptor beta chains presented below share a single source sample, sequenced in a study of blood T cell repertoires in COVID-19. Libraries were prepared by immunoSEQ multiplex PCR; TCRdb keeps only in-frame clonotypes and omits some of them. The sample carries some 360,000 clones, approximately 89% recorded once. Sequencing input: peripheral blood. The source of these receptors is a woman aged 60 to 75 with COVID-19, enrolled during active disease.

The chain employs TRBV15 and TRBJ1-2; a possible D gene is TRBD1 (5 bases). The germline gives CDR1 LNHNV, CDR2 YYDKDF (reference sequence). The length of the CDR3 is 15 residues. The ends were cut back, 1 base at V and 6 bases at J, with 15 bases in the middle. CDR3 coding DNA: TGTGCCACCAGCAGAGTGGCAGGACCAGGGCATGGCTACACCTTC. Amino acids: CATSRVAGPGHGYTF.

The chain carries TRBV9 and TRBJ1-2; 11 positions agree with TRBD1. The CDR3 contains 16 residues. Per the germline V gene, CDR1 is SGDLS and CDR2 is YYNGEE. V shed 4 bases and J 4 bases; nucleotides not matched to a gene: 9. CDR3 region: CASSLPGTGGIYGYTF. The DNA for the CDR3 is TGTGCCAGCAGCTTACCCGGGACAGGGGGGATCTATGGCTACACCTTC.

This chain links TRBV18 with TRBJ1-1, with D possibly being TRBD1 (6 bases). V dropped 6 bases and J dropped 5 bases, with 16 bases sitting between them. Germline CDR1 is KGHSH and CDR2 is LQKENI. CDR3 size: 14 residues. The CDR3 spells CASSGGLGVTEAFF. DNA of the CDR3: TGTGCCAGCTCCGGGGGGCTAGGGGTTACTGAAGCTTTCTTT. Supplemented by reference TRBV18 and TRBJ1-1, the full variable domain reads NAGVMQNPRHLVRRRGQEARLRCSPMKGHSHVYWYRQLPEEGLKFMVYLQKENIIDESGMPKERFSAEFPKEGPSILRIQQVVRGDSAAYFCASSGGLGVTEAFFGQGTRLTVV.

This clone has more than one count but fewer than ten. The V and J genes are TRBV2 and TRBJ1-4, with D uncertain. The CDR3 runs 15 residues. Trimming took off 1 base at V and 8 bases at J, with 14 bases between the two ends. Germline V lookup: CDR1 SNHLY, CDR2 FYNNEI. CDR3: CASSEGSGSQEKLFF. DNA for the CDR3: TGTGCCAGCAGTGAAGGGTCGGGGAGCCAAGAAAAACTGTTTTTT.

Many counts were recorded for this clone. This chain connects TRBV9 to TRBJ2-7; TRBD2 aligns across 13 bases. J lost 4 bases, V lost 4 bases, and 2 bases had no gene match. CDR1 is SGDLS, CDR2 YYNGEE, per germline. The CDR3 length is 14 residues. This chain's CDR3 is CASSSGLAGYEQYF. CDR3 in DNA: TGTGCCAGCAGCTCGGGACTAGCGGGGTACGAGCAGTACTTC.

The V gene is TRBV27, the J gene TRBJ2-6; 7 bases fit TRBD1. From germline, CDR1 is MNHEY and CDR2 SMNVEV (reference sequence). The length of the CDR3 is 16 residues. The trim removed 4 bases at V and 5 bases at J, leaving 8 bases unmatched. The CDR3 region has the DNA TGTGCCAGCAGTTCAATCCGACAGGGCTGGGCCAACGTCCTGACTTTC. It is translated as CASSSIRQGWANVLTF.

V and J are TRBV5-1 and TRBJ1-5; the D gene is possibly TRBD1 (6 bases). V was cut by 1 base and J by 6 bases, with 11 bases left in between. The CDR3 has 14 amino acids. Per the germline V gene, CDR1 is SGHRS and CDR2 is YFSETQ. For the CDR3, the DNA is TGCGCCAGCAGCTTGTCGGGGGGCAGTCAGCCCCAGCATTTT. As protein: CASSLSGGSQPQHF. The variable domain in full, with the rest retrieved from reference TRBV5-1 and TRBJ1-5, is KAGVTQTPRYLIKTRGQQVTLSCSPISGHRSVSWYQQTPGQGLQFLFEYFSETQRNKGNFPGRFSGRQFSNSRSEMNVSTLELGDSALYLCASSLSGGSQPQHFGDGTRLSIL.

This chain joins TRBV20-1 and TRBJ1-2, with a possible D match to TRBD1 (5 bases). Germline V gene sequence: CDR1 DFQATT, CDR2 SNEGSKA (reference sequence). V shed 5 bases and J shed 4 bases, with 17 bases lying between them. This CDR3 is 14 amino acids long. CDR3 region: CSAGGLSGGYGYTF. As DNA, the CDR3 is TGCAGTGCTGGTGGACTCTCCGGGGGCTATGGCTACACCTTC.

The V and J genes are TRBV23-1 and TRBJ1-2, with 11 bases identical to TRBD1. TRBV23-1 belongs to the ORF category, with a function that is uncertain. The CDR3 spans 14 residues. V shed 4 bases and J 9 bases; nucleotides not matched to a gene: 7. Written as DNA, the CDR3 is TGCGCCAGCAGTCGAGATGGACAGGGGGCGTGCTACACCTTC. Encoded protein: CASSRDGQGACYTF.

The V and J genes are TRBV5-1 and TRBJ2-5, with D possibly being TRBD2 (5 bases). This CDR3 contains 15 residues. V was clipped by 5 bases and J by 2 bases, with 16 bases between them. From germline, CDR1 is SGHRS and CDR2 YFSETQ. Here the CDR3 DNA reads TGCGCCAGCAGATCCACCCCCCGGGGACAAGAGACCCAGTACTTC. Translation gives CASRSTPRGQETQYF.

This sequence joins TRBV2 and TRBJ1-5, with 7 nucleotides matching TRBD1. Germline loops: CDR1 SNHLY, CDR2 FYNNEI. The CDR3 consists of 15 residues. The J segment lost 0 bases and the V segment lost 8 bases, leaving 7 bases of the junction unmatched. The CDR3 sequence: CASSQGGASNQPQHF. CDR3 coding DNA: TGTGCCAGCTCTCAAGGGGGCGCTAGCAATCAGCCCCAGCATTTT.

This sequence joins TRBV28 and TRBJ1-3; a possible D gene is TRBD1 (5 bases). The V gene's germline CDR1 is MDHEN and CDR2 SYDVKM. CDR3 length equals 14 residues. V lost 6 bases to trimming and J lost 5 bases, with 14 bases between them. The CDR3 is CASSQGGGRNTIYF. The CDR3 nucleotides are TGTGCCAGCAGCCAGGGTGGTGGTAGAAACACCATATATTTT.

The chain's CDR3 is CASSFTGANEKLFF. CDR3 DNA: TGTGCCAGCAGCTTCACAGGGGCTAATGAAAAACTGTTTTTT. The chain has TRBV5-5 and TRBJ1-4; 7 bases map to TRBD1. Germline CDR1 SGHKS, CDR2 YYEKEE (reference sequence). V gave up 2 bases and J gave up 3 bases; unmatched junction bases: 1. This CDR3 region has 14 residues.

This clone has only a few counts. This chain connects TRBV28 to TRBJ1-5; 9 nucleotides match TRBD1. V lost 6 bases to trimming and J lost 3 bases; unmatched junction nucleotides: 12. In germline, CDR1 is MDHEN, CDR2 SYDVKM. The CDR3 contains 17 residues. The CDR3 region is CASSRKTGGSNNQPQHF. The CDR3 DNA reads TGTGCCAGCAGCAGAAAGACAGGGGGGTCTAACAATCAGCCCCAGCATTTT.

The chain couples TRBV18 to TRBJ1-5, with D possibly matching TRBD1 (6 bases). The CDR3 is made up of 15 amino acids. Deletions cut 6 bases from V and 4 bases from J, with 16 bases between. From germline, CDR1 is KGHSH and CDR2 LQKENI. CDR3 in amino acids: CASSPTGSWNQPQHF. The CDR3 nucleotides are TGTGCCAGCTCCCCCACAGGGTCGTGGAATCAGCCCCAGCATTTT.

J is TRBJ1-6 and V is TRBV5-6; 8 nucleotides agree with TRBD1. The CDR3 loop spans 15 amino acids. Per the germline V gene, CDR1 is SGHDT and CDR2 is YYEEEE. Losses at the gene ends were 5 bases for V and 4 bases for J; bases not matched to a gene: 5. CDR3 residues: CASSDRGGYNSPLHF. The CDR3 nucleotides read TGTGCCAGCAGTGACAGGGGCGGTTATAATTCACCCCTCCACTTT.

The V and J genes are TRBV6-1 and TRBJ2-1; D is uncertain. The CDR3 is 15 residues long. CDR1 and CDR2 from the germline V gene are MNHNS and SASEGT. Trimming removed 2 bases at V and 4 bases at J, with 12 bases between. CDR3 residues: CASSEFLEQYNEQFF. CDR3 DNA: TGTGCCAGCAGTGAATTCTTGGAACAGTACAATGAGCAGTTCTTC.

The CDR3 protein is CASSILGGNQPQHF. CDR3 in DNA: TGTGCCAGTAGTATATTGGGGGGGAATCAGCCCCAGCATTTT. J is TRBJ1-5 and V is TRBV19; D may be TRBD1 (5 bases). V shed 2 bases and J shed 4 bases, with 9 bases lying between them. There are 14 residues in the CDR3. From germline, CDR1 is LNHDA and CDR2 SQIVND (reference sequence).